One TCR beta chain is described in this entry. The antigen remains undetermined. The authors reverse transcribed all of the isolated RNA, so sequencing captured expressed TCRB transcripts. Profiling relied on immunoSEQ multiplex PCR, and the TCRdb table lists in-frame clones only, not all of them. The sample yields nearly 350,000 clones, approximately 9.9% seen once. This CDR3 spans 15 amino acids. Germline V CDR1 and CDR2: MNHNS, SASEGT. V was pared by 6 bases and J by 3 bases, with 6 bases of the junction left unmatched. The sample belongs to a study of beta chain features in type 1 diabetes. Study-wide points: Moderately but significantly shorter TCRB CDR3s were found in Type 1 diabetes patients in all four CD4+ subsets.

The V call is TRBV6-1, the J call TRBJ1-4; TRBD1 matches at 8 bases. The sample consisted of central memory CD4+ T cells from blood. This TCR came from a man aged 30 to 39 with type 1 diabetes. CDR3 region: CASSPGQASNEKLFF. The CDR3 region has the DNA TGTGCCAGCAGCCCGGGACAGGCCTCTAATGAAAAACTGTTTTTT.